The 9 T cell receptor beta chains below all came from one sample that was sequenced in a study of hypomethylating agent response in myelodysplastic syndrome. TCRdb's copy holds only in-frame clones and misses some; the assay was immunoSEQ multiplex PCR. Of around 4,700 clones in the sample, around 82% were seen once. This specimen consisted of bone marrow, obtained before or after starting hypomethylating agent treatment for myelodysplastic syndrome (not recorded which). These receptors came from a human donor with myelodysplastic syndrome.

CDR3 nucleotide sequence: TGTGCCAGCCTCAATCCGGGGACAGGGGTCACAGATACGCAGTATTTT. It translates to CASLNPGTGVTDTQYF. V and J are TRBV7-2 and TRBJ2-3, with 10 bases identical to TRBD1. The germline gives CDR1 SGHTA, CDR2 FQGNSA. This CDR3 has 16 amino acids. J was trimmed by 2 bases and V by 8 bases; bases with no gene match: 10.

The rearrangement joins TRBV28 to TRBJ1-1; D is perhaps TRBD1 (5 bases). There are 13 residues in the CDR3. Germline V lookup: CDR1 MDHEN, CDR2 SYDVKM. Trimming shortened V by 6 bases and J by 9 bases, and 17 bases separated the two germline ends. The DNA of the CDR3 is TGTGCCAGCAGGCTCGGGGGTGTTAGGAAAGCTTTCTTT. Its translation: CASRLGGVRKAFF. Using reference TRBV28 and TRBJ1-1 for the parts outside the CDR3, the full variable domain is DVKVTQSSRYLVKRTGEKVFLECVQDMDHENMFWYRQDPGLGLRLIYFSYDVKMKEKGDIPEGYSVSREKKERFSLILESASTNQTSMYLCASRLGGVRKAFFGQGTRLTVV.

This clone was seen a few times. The chain has TRBV19 and TRBJ1-5; D not certain. V gave up 3 bases and J gave up 2 bases, with 11 bases separating them. The germline V gene has CDR1 LNHDA and CDR2 SQIVND (reference sequence). The CDR3 is 15 residues long. The CDR3 bases are TGTGCCAGTAGTATGGGTCAGATAGGCAATCAGCCCCAGCATTTT. Translation: CASSMGQIGNQPQHF. Complete variable domain (other parts from reference TRBV19 and TRBJ1-5): DGGITQSPKYLFRKEGQNVTLSCEQNLNHDAMYWYRQDPGQGLRLIYYSQIVNDFQKGDIAEGYSVSREKKESFPLTVTSAQKNPTAFYLCASSMGQIGNQPQHFGDGTRLSIL.

The CDR3 DNA follows: TGTGCCAGCAGGATAACGGGACTAGCTCTTCAAACCTCAGAGACCCAGTACTTC. This gives the protein CASRITGLALQTSETQYF. The chain employs TRBV2 and TRBJ2-5, with 9 bases that match TRBD2. Unmatched junction bases numbered 18, after V lost 6 bases and J lost 4 bases. The CDR3 length is 18 residues. The V gene's germline CDR1 is SNHLY and CDR2 FYNNEI.

The rearrangement links TRBV5-1 to TRBJ2-3, with no clear D. V was shortened by 0 bases and J by 6 bases, with 8 bases between the two germline ends. Looked up from germline, CDR1 is SGHRS and CDR2 is YFSETQ. The CDR3 consists of 13 residues. The CDR3 spells CASSLEVVDTQYF. CDR3 DNA sequence: TGCGCCAGCAGCTTGGAGGTTGTGGATACGCAGTATTTT.

The chain couples TRBV6-6 to TRBJ2-1, with 10 positions matching TRBD2. Unmatched junction bases numbered 5, after V lost 5 bases and J lost 4 bases. From germline, CDR1 is MNHNY and CDR2 SVGAGI (reference sequence). This CDR3 is 15 amino acids long. The CDR3 DNA follows: TGTGCCAGCAGTCAACTAGCGGGAAGATACAATGAGCAGTTCTTC. Protein: CASSQLAGRYNEQFF.

Only a few counts were recorded for this clone. The chain couples TRBV10-1 to TRBJ2-7, with 8 bases aligning to TRBD1. After removal of 3 bases from V and 3 bases from J, the junction contained 16 bases not matched to a gene. Germline V gene sequence: CDR1 WNHNN, CDR2 SYGVQD (reference sequence). The CDR3 has 18 amino acids. Here the CDR3 reads CASSELPSQDRGGYEQYF. DNA of the CDR3: TGCGCCAGCAGTGAATTGCCGTCCCAAGACAGGGGCGGCTACGAGCAGTACTTC.

The chain has TRBV20-1 and TRBJ1-1; perhaps TRBD1 as D (6 bases). V lost 5 bases and J lost 5, with 9 bases in between. This CDR3 has 11 residues. Germline-derived CDR1 and CDR2 are DFQATT and SNEGSKA (reference sequence). CDR3 bases: TGCAGTGCTGGCAGGGGAACTGAAGCTTTCTTT. Its translation is CSAGRGTEAFF.

The J gene is TRBJ2-2, the V gene TRBV7-3; 10 bases are a match to TRBD2. CDR1 and CDR2 (germline): SGHTA, FQGTGA. The CDR3 consists of 16 residues. Unmatched junction bases numbered 4, after V lost 5 bases and J lost 1 base. For the CDR3, the DNA is TGTGCCAGCAGCCGAACTAGCGGGGTGAACACCGGGGAGCTGTTTTTT. Translated, it gives CASSRTSGVNTGELFF.